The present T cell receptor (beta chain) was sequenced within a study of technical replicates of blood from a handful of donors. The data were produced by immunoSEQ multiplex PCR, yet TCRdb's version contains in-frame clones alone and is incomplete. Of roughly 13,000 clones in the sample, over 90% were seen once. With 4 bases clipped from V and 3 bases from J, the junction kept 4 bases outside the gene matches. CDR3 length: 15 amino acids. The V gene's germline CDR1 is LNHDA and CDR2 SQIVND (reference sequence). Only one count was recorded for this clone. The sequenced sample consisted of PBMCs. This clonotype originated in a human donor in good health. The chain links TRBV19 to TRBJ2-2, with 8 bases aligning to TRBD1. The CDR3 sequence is CASSRGQVHTGELFF. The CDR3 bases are TGTGCCAGTAGTAGGGGACAGGTTCACACCGGGGAGCTGTTTTTT.